This T cell receptor (beta chain) was captured by sequencing in a study of blood T cell repertoires in COVID-19. As for the study in general: The United States, Italy and Spain provided the acute and convalescent COVID-19 samples.

Trimming removed 0 bases from V and 2 bases from J; junction bases left unmatched: 7. From germline, CDR1 is LGHNA and CDR2 YNFKEQ. This CDR3 has 16 residues. In the authors' methods: Amplifying reference gene primers gave estimates of nucleated cell counts. Libraries were prepared by immunoSEQ multiplex PCR; TCRdb keeps only in-frame clonotypes and omits some of them. The DNA was the basis for D and trimming; V, J and clone size are from that table. The table shows approximately 180,000 clones, with more than 75% occurring only once. Sequencing was carried out using peripheral blood. This chain uses TRBV4-2 with TRBJ2-7; 7 nucleotides align to TRBD2. The source is a person aged 70 to 80 with COVID-19, enrolled during active disease. The CDR3 protein is CASSQEGSGATYEQYF. CDR3 nucleotide sequence: TGTGCCAGCAGCCAAGAGGGCAGCGGGGCTACCTACGAGCAGTACTTC.